This T cell receptor (beta chain) comes out of a study of early T cells in non-severe SARS-CoV-2 infection. For the study at large: Sequenced bulk RNA came from whole blood that was unsorted, and chains were unpaired.

Findings and limits, study-wide: VDJdb matching favored anti-spike CD8 responses, missing private and CD4 specificities.

Separate cDNA molecules each had unique molecular identifiers attached to them. Each CDR3 protein gets one entry after TCRdb re-called the 5' RACE reads with MiXCR. The profile shows approximately 22,000 distinct CDR3 sequences, approximately 5.8% of them singletons. The CDR3 is 15 residues long. J was trimmed by 4 bases and V by 5 bases; bases with no gene match: 6. Germline assignment: CDR1 SGHTA and CDR2 FQGNSA. With regard to this clonotype: Its antigen is unknown.

The chain has TRBV7-2 and TRBJ1-5, with 9 bases fitting TRBD1. The input for sequencing was whole blood, taken at baseline. The receptor was isolated from an adult who was a healthcare worker with PCR-confirmed SARS-CoV-2 infection or an uninfected control (not recorded which). The chain's CDR3 is CASSRTGEGNQPQHF. The CDR3 coding sequence is TGTGCCAGCAGCCGGACAGGGGAAGGGAATCAGCCCCAGCATTTT.